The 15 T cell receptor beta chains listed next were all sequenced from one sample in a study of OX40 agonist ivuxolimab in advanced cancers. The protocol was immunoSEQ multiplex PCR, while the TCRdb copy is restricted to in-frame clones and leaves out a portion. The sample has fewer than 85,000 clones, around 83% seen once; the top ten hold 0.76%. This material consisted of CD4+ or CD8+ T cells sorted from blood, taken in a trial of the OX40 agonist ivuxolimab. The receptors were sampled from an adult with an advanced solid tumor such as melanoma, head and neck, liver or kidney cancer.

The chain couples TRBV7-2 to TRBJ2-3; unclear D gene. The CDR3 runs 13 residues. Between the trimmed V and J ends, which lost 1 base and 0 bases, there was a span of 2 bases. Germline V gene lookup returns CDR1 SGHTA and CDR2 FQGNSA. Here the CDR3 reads CASSLDSTDTQYF. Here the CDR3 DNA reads TGTGCCAGCAGCTTAGACAGCACAGATACGCAGTATTTT.

Here the CDR3 DNA reads TGTGCCAGCAGCATACTAAGACAAGAGACCCAGTACTTC. As protein: CASSILRQETQYF. This chain links TRBV7-2 with TRBJ2-5; D gene unclear. This CDR3 contains 13 residues. CDR1 and CDR2 (germline): SGHTA, FQGNSA. The V and J ends lost 5 bases and 2 bases respectively, with 9 bases between them.

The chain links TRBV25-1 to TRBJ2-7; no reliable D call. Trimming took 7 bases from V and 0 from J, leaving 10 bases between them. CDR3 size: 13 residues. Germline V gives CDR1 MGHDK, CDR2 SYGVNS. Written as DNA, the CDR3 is TGTGCCAGCATAGGGCGGACCTCCTACGAGCAGTACTTC. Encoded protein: CASIGRTSYEQYF.

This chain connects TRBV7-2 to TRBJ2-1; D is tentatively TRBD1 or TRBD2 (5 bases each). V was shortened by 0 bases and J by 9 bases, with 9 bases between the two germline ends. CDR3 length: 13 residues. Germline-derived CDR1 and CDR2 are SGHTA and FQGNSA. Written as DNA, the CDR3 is TGTGCCAGCAGCTTAGCTGGGGGTGCTGAGCAGTTCTTC. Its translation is CASSLAGGAEQFF.

As DNA, the CDR3 is TGTGCCAGTGACAACCTGTCGGGGGCCAACGTCCTGACTTTC. It translates to CASDNLSGANVLTF. The J gene is TRBJ2-6, the V gene TRBV19; no firm D call. This CDR3 is built from 14 residues. The germline CDR1 and CDR2 sequences are LNHDA and SQIVND (reference sequence). Trimming removed 8 bases at V and 4 bases at J, with 12 bases between.

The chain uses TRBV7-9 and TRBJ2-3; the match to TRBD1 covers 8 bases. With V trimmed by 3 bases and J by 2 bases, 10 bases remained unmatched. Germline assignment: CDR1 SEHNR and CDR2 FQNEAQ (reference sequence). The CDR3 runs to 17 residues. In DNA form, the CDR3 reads TGTGCCAGCAGCTTGGGACAGGTGGGGTGGACCACAGATACGCAGTATTTT. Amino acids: CASSLGQVGWTTDTQYF.

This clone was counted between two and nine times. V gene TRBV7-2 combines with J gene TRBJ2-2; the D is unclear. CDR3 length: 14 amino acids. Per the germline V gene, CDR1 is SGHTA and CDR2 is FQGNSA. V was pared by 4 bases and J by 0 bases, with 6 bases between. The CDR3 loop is CASSYKANTGELFF. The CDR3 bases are TGTGCCAGCAGCTATAAAGCGAACACCGGGGAGCTGTTTTTT. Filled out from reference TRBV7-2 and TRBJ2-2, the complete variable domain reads GAGVSQSPSNKVTEKGKDVELRCDPISGHTALYWYRQSLGQGLEFLIYFQGNSAPDKSGLPSDRFSAERTGGSVSTLTIQRTQQEDSAVYLCASSYKANTGELFFGEGSRLTVL.

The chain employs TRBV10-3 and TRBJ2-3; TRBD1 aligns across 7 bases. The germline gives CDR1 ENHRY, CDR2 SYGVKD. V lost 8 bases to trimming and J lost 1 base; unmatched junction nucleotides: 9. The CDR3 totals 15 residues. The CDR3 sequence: CAISRGGQGTDTQYF. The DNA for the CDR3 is TGTGCCATCTCGAGGGGTGGACAGGGCACAGATACGCAGTATTTT.

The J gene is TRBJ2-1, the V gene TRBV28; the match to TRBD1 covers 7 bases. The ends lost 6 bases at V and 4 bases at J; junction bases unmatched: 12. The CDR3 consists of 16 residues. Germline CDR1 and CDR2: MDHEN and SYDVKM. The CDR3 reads CASSTGDSLGYNEQFF. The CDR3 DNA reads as TGTGCCAGCAGCACAGGGGACAGCTTAGGTTACAATGAGCAGTTCTTC.

The CDR3 DNA reads TGTGCCAGCAGGACCTCCCAGAGCACTGAAGCTTTCTTT. Translating gives CASRTSQSTEAFF. The chain uses TRBV19 and TRBJ1-1; no definite D call. The ends were cut back, 9 bases at V and 4 bases at J, with 15 bases in the middle. This CDR3 has 13 amino acids. Germline V lookup: CDR1 LNHDA, CDR2 SQIVND (reference sequence).

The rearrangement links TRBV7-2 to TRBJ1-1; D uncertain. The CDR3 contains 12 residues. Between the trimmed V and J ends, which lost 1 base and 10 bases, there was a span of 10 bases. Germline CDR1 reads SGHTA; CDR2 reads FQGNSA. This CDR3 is CASSLELQVAFF. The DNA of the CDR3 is TGTGCCAGCAGCTTAGAGTTGCAGGTAGCTTTCTTT.

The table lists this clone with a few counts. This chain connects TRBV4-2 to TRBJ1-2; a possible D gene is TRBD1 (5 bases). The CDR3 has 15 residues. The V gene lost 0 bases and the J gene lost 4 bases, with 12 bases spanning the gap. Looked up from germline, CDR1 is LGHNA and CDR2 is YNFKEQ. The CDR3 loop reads CASSQDLDRFYGYTF. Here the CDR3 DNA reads TGTGCCAGCAGCCAAGATTTAGACAGATTCTATGGCTACACCTTC.

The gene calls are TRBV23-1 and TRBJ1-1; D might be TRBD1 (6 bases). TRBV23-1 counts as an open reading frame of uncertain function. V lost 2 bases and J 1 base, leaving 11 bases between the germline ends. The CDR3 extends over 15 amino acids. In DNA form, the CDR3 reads TGCGCCAGCAGTCAACCGGGGGCGGAGAACACTGAAGCTTTCTTT. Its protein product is CASSQPGAENTEAFF.

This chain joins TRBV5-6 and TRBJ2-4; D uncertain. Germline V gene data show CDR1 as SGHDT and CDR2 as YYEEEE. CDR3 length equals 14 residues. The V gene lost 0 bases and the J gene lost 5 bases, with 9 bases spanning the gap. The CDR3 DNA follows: TGTGCCAGCAGCTTGGAGGCATCCCAAAACATTCAGTACTTC. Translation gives CASSLEASQNIQYF.

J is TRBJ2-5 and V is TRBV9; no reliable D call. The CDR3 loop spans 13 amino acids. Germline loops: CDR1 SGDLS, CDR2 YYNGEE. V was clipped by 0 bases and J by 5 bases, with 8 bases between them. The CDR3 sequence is CASSVAQTETQYF. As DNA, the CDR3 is TGTGCCAGCAGCGTAGCTCAGACGGAGACCCAGTACTTC. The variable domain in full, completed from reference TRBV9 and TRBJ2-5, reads DSGVTQTPKHLITATGQRVTLRCSPRSGDLSVYWYQQSLDQGLQFLIQYYNGEERAKGNILERFSAQQFPDLHSELNLSSLELGDSALYFCASSVAQTETQYFGPGTRLLVL.